The 17 T cell receptor beta chains listed next were all sequenced from one sample in a study of OX40 agonist ivuxolimab in advanced cancers. The method was immunoSEQ multiplex PCR; TCRdb's version includes in-frame clones alone and lacks a portion of them. In the table there are about 89,000 clones, roughly 91% of which are singletons. Sequenced here: CD4+ or CD8+ T cells sorted from blood, sampled in a trial of the OX40 agonist ivuxolimab. These receptor sequences come from an adult with an advanced solid tumor such as melanoma, head and neck, liver or kidney cancer.

This clone was seen just once. The J gene is TRBJ2-7, the V gene TRBV5-4, with 16 bases identical to TRBD2. CDR1 and CDR2 from the germline V gene are SGHNT and YYREEE (reference sequence). The junction had 5 bases not matched to a gene; V was cut back by 3 bases and J by 5 bases. The CDR3 runs 16 residues. CDR3 amino acids: CASSSGLAGGPDEQYF. The CDR3 coding sequence is TGTGCCAGCAGCTCGGGACTAGCGGGAGGGCCCGACGAGCAGTACTTC.

This clone was found once. The chain employs TRBV19 and TRBJ2-1, with D perhaps being TRBD1 or TRBD2 (5 bases each). The CDR3 is 15 amino acids. V was cut by 5 bases and J by 3 bases, with 14 bases left in between. Germline V lookup: CDR1 LNHDA, CDR2 SQIVND (reference sequence). In DNA, the CDR3 is TGTGCCAGTAGTCCGCATGGGGGAGTCTACAATGAGCAGTTCTTC. As protein: CASSPHGGVYNEQFF.

The chain carries TRBV27 and TRBJ2-3, with 7 bases fitting TRBD1. J was trimmed by 4 bases and V by 4 bases; bases with no gene match: 8. The CDR3 spans 15 residues. Germline lookup yields CDR1 MNHEY and CDR2 SMNVEV (reference sequence). CDR3 protein: CASSSPTGTADTQYF. DNA for the CDR3: TGTGCCAGCAGTTCCCCAACCGGGACAGCAGATACGCAGTATTTT.

The J gene is TRBJ1-2, the V gene TRBV2; 8 nucleotides agree with TRBD1. J gave up 5 bases and V 5 bases, and 7 bases lay outside the gene matches. There are 14 residues in the CDR3. Germline V gives CDR1 SNHLY, CDR2 FYNNEI. The CDR3 DNA reads TGTGCCAGCAGTAACGCGGACAGGGTTTATGGCTACACCTTC. Its protein product is CASSNADRVYGYTF.

Points on this clone: The sample contains more than one DNA sequence encoding this CDR3. This chain uses TRBV2 with TRBJ2-5; either TRBD1 or TRBD2 may supply D (5 bases each). Germline V CDR1 and CDR2: SNHLY, FYNNEI. Trimming shortened V by 6 bases and J by 4 bases, and 9 bases separated the two germline ends. The CDR3 extends over 12 amino acids. CDR3 in DNA: TGTGCCAGCAGATCTGGGGGAGAGACCCAGTACTTC. This sequence encodes CASRSGGETQYF.

The chain uses TRBV2 and TRBJ2-5, with D perhaps TRBD1 (5 bases). There are 13 residues in the CDR3. The V end was cut by 7 bases, the J end by 7 bases, with 16 bases between. Germline CDR1 reads SNHLY; CDR2 reads FYNNEI. CDR3 region: CASTLLGPRTQYF. CDR3 in DNA: TGTGCCAGCACCCTTCTGGGGCCAAGGACCCAGTACTTC.

The V gene is TRBV6-6, the J gene TRBJ2-3; D might be TRBD1 (6 bases). The V end lost 8 bases, the J end lost 3 bases, and 21 bases lay between the germline ends. Per the germline V gene, CDR1 is MNHNY and CDR2 is SVGAGI (reference sequence). The CDR3 sequence is 16 residues long. The CDR3 nucleotides read TGTGCCAGCGACAGTGGGCCCCCACAGGGTACAGATACGCAGTATTTT. Amino acids: CASDSGPPQGTDTQYF.

The chain employs TRBV5-1 and TRBJ1-2; 7 nucleotides agree with TRBD1. The V segment lost 2 bases and the J segment 3 bases; nucleotides outside the gene matches: 1. Germline V gives CDR1 SGHRS, CDR2 YFSETQ. The CDR3 sequence is 13 residues long. CDR3 loop: CASSFDRDYGYTF. Written as DNA, the CDR3 is TGCGCCAGCAGCTTTGACAGGGACTATGGCTACACCTTC.

The chain carries TRBV5-8 and TRBJ1-4, with D hard to call. V lost 2 bases and J lost 3, with 5 bases in between. The CDR3 loop spans 13 amino acids. Germline CDR1 reads SGHTS; CDR2 reads YDEGEE. The CDR3 region has the DNA TGTGCCAGCAGCTTACAGTCTAATGAAAAACTGTTTTTT. Encoded protein: CASSLQSNEKLFF.

This rearrangement joins TRBV12-5 to TRBJ2-3; D is uncertain. CDR1 LGHNT and CDR2 FRNRAP come from the germline V gene. V was cut by 1 base and J by 0 bases, with 5 bases left in between. CDR3 size: 14 residues. CDR3 sequence reads: CASGLGGSTDTQYF. In nucleotides, the CDR3 is TGTGCTAGTGGTTTGGGGGGTAGCACAGATACGCAGTATTTT.

The chain uses TRBV10-2 and TRBJ1-1; maybe TRBD1 (5 bases). This CDR3 comprises 14 residues. CDR1 and CDR2 (germline): WSHSY, SAAADI. V lost 5 bases, J lost 3 bases, and 13 bases lay in between. The CDR3 sequence: CASSRGGGDTEAFF. The CDR3, as DNA: TGCGCCAGCAGTCGTGGCGGGGGAGACACTGAAGCTTTCTTT.

CDR3 residues: CASGSGGSGNTIYF. The CDR3 DNA is TGTGCCAGCGGCAGTGGGGGTTCTGGAAACACCATATATTTT. The chain uses TRBV28 and TRBJ1-3; D perhaps matches TRBD1 (5 bases). CDR3 length: 14 amino acids. The V end lost 8 bases, the J end lost 1 base, and 12 bases lay between the germline ends. The V gene's germline CDR1 is MDHEN and CDR2 SYDVKM.

The CDR3 coding sequence is TGTGCCAGCAGCCGTGGGGGCACCTACAATGAGCAGTTCTTC. It codes for CASSRGGTYNEQFF. The rearrangement joins TRBV7-2 to TRBJ2-1, with TRBD1 as a possible D gene (6 bases). The V gene's germline CDR1 is SGHTA and CDR2 FQGNSA. The ends were cut back, 5 bases at V and 2 bases at J, with 10 bases in the middle. The CDR3 runs to 14 residues.

With respect to this clone: The junction departs from germline at one end; a sequencing error may be responsible. The DNA for the CDR3 is TGTGCCAGCAGCCCCAGCCTCATCTCCTCCGAGCAGTACTTC. The encoded protein is CASSPSLISSEQYF. The chain is built from TRBV14 and TRBJ2-7; no reliable D call. The CDR3 runs 14 residues. Per the germline V gene, CDR1 is SGHDN and CDR2 is FVKESK.

V is TRBV25-1 and J is TRBJ1-5, with a tentative D call TRBD1 (6 bases). The CDR3 extends over 13 amino acids. Germline-derived CDR1 and CDR2 are MGHDK and SYGVNS. Deletions cut 4 bases from V and 6 bases from J, with 10 bases between. The CDR3 DNA sequence: TGTGCCAGCAGTGCAGGGGTTGGTCAGCCCCAGCATTTT. Encoded protein: CASSAGVGQPQHF.

This chain links TRBV10-1 with TRBJ2-7; D is unresolved. Trimming took off 0 bases at V and 0 bases at J, with 3 bases between the two ends. This CDR3 has 13 amino acids. Germline loops: CDR1 WNHNN, CDR2 SYGVQD (reference sequence). CDR3 sequence reads: CASSESLSYEQYF. CDR3 bases: TGCGCCAGCAGTGAGTCCCTCTCCTACGAGCAGTACTTC.

This clone was detected once. J is TRBJ2-1 and V is TRBV19; no definite D call. CDR3 length: 14 amino acids. CDR1 LNHDA and CDR2 SQIVND come from the germline V gene (reference sequence). Trimming removed 8 bases from V and 6 bases from J, with 17 bases in between. The CDR3 loop is CASEALLAINEQFF. In DNA, the CDR3 is TGTGCCAGTGAAGCCCTATTGGCTATCAATGAGCAGTTCTTC.